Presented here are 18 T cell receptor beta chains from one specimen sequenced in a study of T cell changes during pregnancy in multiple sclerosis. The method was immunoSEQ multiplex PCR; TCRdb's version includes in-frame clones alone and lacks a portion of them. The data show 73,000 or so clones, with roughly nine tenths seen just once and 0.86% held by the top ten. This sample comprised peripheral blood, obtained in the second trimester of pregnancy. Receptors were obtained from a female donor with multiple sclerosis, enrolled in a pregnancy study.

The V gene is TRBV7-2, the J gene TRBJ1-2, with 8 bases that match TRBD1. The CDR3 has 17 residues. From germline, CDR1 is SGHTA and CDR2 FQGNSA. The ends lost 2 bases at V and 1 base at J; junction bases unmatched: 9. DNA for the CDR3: TGTGCCAGCAGCTTAAACCAGGGGGCAGTGAGTAACTATGGCTACACCTTC. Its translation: CASSLNQGAVSNYGYTF.

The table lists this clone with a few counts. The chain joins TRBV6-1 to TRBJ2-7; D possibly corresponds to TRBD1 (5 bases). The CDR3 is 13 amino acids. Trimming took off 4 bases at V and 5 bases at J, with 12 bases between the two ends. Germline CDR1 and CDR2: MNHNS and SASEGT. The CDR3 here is CASSAQGEHEQYF. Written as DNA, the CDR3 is TGTGCCAGCAGTGCTCAAGGGGAACACGAGCAGTACTTC.

The CDR3 protein is CASSPMTSGGAHEQFF. The CDR3, as DNA: TGTGCCAGCAGCCCAATGACTAGCGGGGGGGCGCATGAGCAGTTCTTC. The chain recombines TRBV7-3 with TRBJ2-1, with 14 positions matching TRBD2. The V and J ends lost 5 bases and 8 bases, in that order; junction bases with no gene match: 8. This CDR3 has 16 residues. CDR1 is SGHTA, CDR2 FQGTGA, per germline.

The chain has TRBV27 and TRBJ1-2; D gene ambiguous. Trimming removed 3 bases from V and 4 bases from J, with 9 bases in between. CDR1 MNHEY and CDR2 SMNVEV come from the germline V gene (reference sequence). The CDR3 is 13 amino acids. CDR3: CASSLEGGYGYTF. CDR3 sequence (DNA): TGTGCCAGCAGTTTGGAGGGTGGCTATGGCTACACCTTC.

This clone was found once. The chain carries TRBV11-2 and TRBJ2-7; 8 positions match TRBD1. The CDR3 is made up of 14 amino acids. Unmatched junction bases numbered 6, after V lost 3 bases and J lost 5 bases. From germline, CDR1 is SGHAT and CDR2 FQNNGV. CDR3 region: CASSFRAGGNEQYF. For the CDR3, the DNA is TGTGCCAGCAGCTTTAGGGCAGGGGGCAACGAGCAGTACTTC.

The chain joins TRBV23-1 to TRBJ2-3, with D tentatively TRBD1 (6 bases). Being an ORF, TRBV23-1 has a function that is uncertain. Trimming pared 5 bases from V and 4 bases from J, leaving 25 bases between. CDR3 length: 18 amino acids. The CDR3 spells CASSTSSRVRGCPDTQYF. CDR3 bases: TGCGCCAGCAGTACATCCTCTCGGGTCAGGGGATGTCCAGATACGCAGTATTTT.

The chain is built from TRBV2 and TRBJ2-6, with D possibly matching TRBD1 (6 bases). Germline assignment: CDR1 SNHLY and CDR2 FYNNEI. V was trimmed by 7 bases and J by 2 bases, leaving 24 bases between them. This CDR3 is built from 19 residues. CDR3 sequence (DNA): TGTGCCAGCATTTATGAACTGGGGGCCACCAACACTGGGGCCAACGTCCTGACTTTC. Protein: CASIYELGATNTGANVLTF.

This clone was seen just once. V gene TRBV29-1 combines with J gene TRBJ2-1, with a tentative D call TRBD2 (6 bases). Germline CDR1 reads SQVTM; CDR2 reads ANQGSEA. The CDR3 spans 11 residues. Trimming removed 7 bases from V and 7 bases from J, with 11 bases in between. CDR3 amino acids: CSGGGPNEQFF. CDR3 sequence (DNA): TGCAGCGGAGGAGGGCCAAATGAGCAGTTCTTC.

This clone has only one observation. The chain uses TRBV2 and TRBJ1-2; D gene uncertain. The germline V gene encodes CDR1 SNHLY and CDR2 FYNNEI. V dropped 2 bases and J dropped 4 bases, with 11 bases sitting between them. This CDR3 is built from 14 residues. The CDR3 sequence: CASSEMGSSYGYTF. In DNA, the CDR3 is TGTGCCAGCAGTGAAATGGGGAGCAGCTATGGCTACACCTTC.

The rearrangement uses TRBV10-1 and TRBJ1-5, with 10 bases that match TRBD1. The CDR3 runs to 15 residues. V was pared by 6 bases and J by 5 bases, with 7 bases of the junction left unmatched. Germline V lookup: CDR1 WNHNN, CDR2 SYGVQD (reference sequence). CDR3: CASRRDRGPDQPQHF. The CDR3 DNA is TGCGCCAGCAGAAGGGACAGGGGTCCGGATCAGCCCCAGCATTTT.

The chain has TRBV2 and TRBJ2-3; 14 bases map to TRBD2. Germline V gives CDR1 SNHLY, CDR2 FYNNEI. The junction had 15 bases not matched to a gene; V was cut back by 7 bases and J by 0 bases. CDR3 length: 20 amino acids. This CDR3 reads CASTLPSGLAGASSTDTQYF. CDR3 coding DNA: TGTGCCAGCACACTACCCTCGGGACTAGCGGGGGCCTCGAGCACAGATACGCAGTATTTT. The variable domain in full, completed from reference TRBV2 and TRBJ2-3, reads EPEVTQTPSHQVTQMGQEVILRCVPISNHLYFYWYRQILGQKVEFLVSFYNNEISEKSEIFDDQFSVERPDGSNFTLKIRSTKLEDSAMYFCASTLPSGLAGASSTDTQYFGPGTRLTVL.

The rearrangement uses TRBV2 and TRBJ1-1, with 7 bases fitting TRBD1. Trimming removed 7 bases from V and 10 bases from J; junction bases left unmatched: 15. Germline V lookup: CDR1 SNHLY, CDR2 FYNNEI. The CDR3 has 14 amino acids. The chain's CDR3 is CASIHAPGQQGAFF. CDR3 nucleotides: TGTGCCAGCATCCACGCCCCGGGACAGCAAGGAGCTTTCTTT.

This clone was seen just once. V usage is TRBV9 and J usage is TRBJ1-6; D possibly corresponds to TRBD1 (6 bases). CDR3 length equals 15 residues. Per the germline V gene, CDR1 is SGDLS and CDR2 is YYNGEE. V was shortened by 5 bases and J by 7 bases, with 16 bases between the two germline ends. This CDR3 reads CASRTDTGPNSPLHF. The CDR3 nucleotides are TGTGCCAGCAGGACAGATACAGGGCCCAATTCACCCCTCCACTTT.

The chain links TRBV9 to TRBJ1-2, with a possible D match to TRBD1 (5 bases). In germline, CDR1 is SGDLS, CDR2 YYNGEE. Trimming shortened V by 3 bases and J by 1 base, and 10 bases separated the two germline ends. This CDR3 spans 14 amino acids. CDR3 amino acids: CASSGTGVNYGYTF. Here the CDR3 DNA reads TGTGCCAGCAGCGGCACAGGAGTTAACTATGGCTACACCTTC.

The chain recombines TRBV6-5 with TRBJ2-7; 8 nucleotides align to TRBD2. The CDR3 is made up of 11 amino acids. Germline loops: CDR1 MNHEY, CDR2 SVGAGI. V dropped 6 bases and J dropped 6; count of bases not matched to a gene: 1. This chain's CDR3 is CASRAGVEQYF. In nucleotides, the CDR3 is TGTGCCAGCAGAGCGGGGGTCGAGCAGTACTTC.

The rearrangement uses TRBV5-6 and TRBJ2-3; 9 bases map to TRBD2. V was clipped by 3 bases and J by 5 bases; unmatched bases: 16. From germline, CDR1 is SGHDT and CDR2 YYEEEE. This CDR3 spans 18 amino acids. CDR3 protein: CASSSINVLAGVGDTQYF. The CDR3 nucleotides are TGTGCCAGCAGCTCTATCAACGTATTAGCGGGGGTTGGAGATACGCAGTATTTT.

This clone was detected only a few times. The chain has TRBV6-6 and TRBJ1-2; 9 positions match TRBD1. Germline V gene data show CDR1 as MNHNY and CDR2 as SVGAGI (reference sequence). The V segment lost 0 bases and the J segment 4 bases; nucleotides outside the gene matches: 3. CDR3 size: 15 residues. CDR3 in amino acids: CASSYSGQGPYGYTF. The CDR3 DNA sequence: TGTGCCAGCAGTTACTCGGGACAGGGCCCCTATGGCTACACCTTC.

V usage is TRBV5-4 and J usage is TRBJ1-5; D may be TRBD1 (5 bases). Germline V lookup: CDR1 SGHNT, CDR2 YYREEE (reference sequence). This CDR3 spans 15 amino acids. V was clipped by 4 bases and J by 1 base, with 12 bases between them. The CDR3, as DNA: TGTGCCAGCAGCCTCCAGGGAGGGAGCAATCAGCCCCAGCATTTT. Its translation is CASSLQGGSNQPQHF.